This TCR beta chain was captured in a study of T-cell memory formation after mild COVID-19 (dated by TCRdb to about 2021). About the full investigation: TCR sequence clusters from the two donors were found to be largely donor specific. Longitudinal TCRalpha and TCRbeta repertoire sequencing tracked T-cell clones expanding and contracting after mild COVID-19 in two donors. Two young, previously healthy adult volunteers made up the cohort, one male and one female. Overall study outcomes, separate from this receptor: The study covered only a couple of mild cases, and larger cohorts including severe cases with pre-infection samples were considered necessary. Some responding clones were detected in pre-infection memory, which suggested that pre-existing cross-reactive memory T cells had joined the SARS-CoV-2 response. Clones that contracted from day 15 to 85 showed balanced CD4/CD8 phenotypes, whereas a second wave of clones that expanded from day 15 to 37 leaned towards CD4+. The second-wave clones that peaked on day 37 were not confirmed to be SARS-CoV-2 specific. Contracting CD4+ clones were located mainly in the CM and EM memory subsets, whereas CD8+ clones were found to be enriched in EMRA.

As concerns this clonotype: The antigen this receptor binds is unknown. No qualities accompany the bases; no much larger clone lies one base away.

This sample was sequenced with an Illumina NovaSeq 6000. Using 5'RACE with constant-segment primers, TCRalpha and TCRbeta cDNA libraries were constructed, with sample barcodes and unique molecular identifiers added in the process. RNA was extracted from every sample with Trizol reagent. Libraries were amplified in two PCR steps, with a second sample barcode and Illumina TruSeq adapters added in the second step. The libraries were sequenced on an Illumina NovaSeq using 2 x 150 bp paired-end reads. As for the authors' bioinformatics: Demultiplexing of reads and collapsing into UMI-guided consensus sequences were performed with migec v1.2.7. Using mixcr v2.1.11, UMI consensuses were aligned to TRA and TRB V and J templates and then assembled into clonotypes. A clonotype was counted as expanded or contracted only when both edgeR and NoisET called the clonotype significant, with the noise models trained on biological replicates. For edgeR calls, the thresholds were a false discovery rate-adjusted p below 0.01 and a log2 fold-change of 1. As an exploratory analysis of dynamics, PCA with hierarchical clustering was applied to max-normalized trajectories of the 1000 most abundant clonotypes. The CD4 or CD8 phenotype of responding clones was assigned using the separately sequenced CD4+ and CD8+ repertoires. TCRdb trimmed the raw reads at Q25, called clones with MiXCR and kept productive beta chains. Each record represents a unique CDR3 protein, reported with the most common genes and DNA among its rows. The V and J calls reflect TCRdb's pipeline rather than the authors' work. For this sample the table gives 400,000 to 500,000 distinct CDR3 sequences, of which around 17% were detected only once. Jointly, the top ten make up 20% to 25% of the sample.

From the cysteine up to the phenylalanine, the CDR3 has a length of 11 residues. Only the CDR3 region is kept as DNA, spanning 33 bases read in frame from base 1. Between the V and J ends, shortened by 1 base and 3 bases respectively, the junction contains 4 bases. CDR1 GTSNPN and CDR2 SVGIG were looked up in the germline V gene (reference sequence). Ficoll-Paque density gradient centrifugation was the method used to isolate PBMCs. The sequence came from a man younger than 30 who had mild COVID-19 (a few samples of this study predate the infection). The sample titles of this study are shuffled in the database, so cell type and time point are left out; the donor was told from shared clones. Recombination connected TRBV30 to TRBJ2-7, with the D gene not confidently named. Sequencing input: PBMCs or a T cell subset sorted from them (not recorded which). The nucleotides are TGTGCCTGGAGTGAAGGCTACGAGCAGTACTTC. Its protein reads: CAWSEGYEQYF. Beyond the CDR3, the reference TRBV30 and TRBJ2-7 genes provide the residues; the full variable domain reads: SQTIHQWPATLVQPVGSPLSLECTVEGTSNPNLYWYRQAAGRGLQLLFYSVGIGQISSEVPQNLSASRPQDRQFILSSKKLLLSDSGFYLCAWSEGYEQYFGPGTRLTVT.